The 30 T cell receptor beta chains reported below all come from one sample, sequenced in a study of blood T cell repertoires in COVID-19. Assay used: immunoSEQ multiplex PCR; TCRdb lists only in-frame clones, some missing. The table records roughly 140,000 clones, under 90% of them present only once. Material: peripheral blood. Source of these receptors: a human donor in a cohort sampled during active COVID-19.

There are a few counts of this clone. This chain uses TRBV7-3 with TRBJ2-3; 9 positions match TRBD2. CDR1 and CDR2 from the germline V gene are SGHTA and FQGTGA. This CDR3 spans 21 amino acids. J gave up 1 base and V 5 bases, and 22 bases lay outside the gene matches. CDR3 loop: CASSPFGTSGLFQRRTDTQYF. In DNA, the CDR3 is TGTGCCAGCAGCCCCTTCGGTACTAGCGGGTTGTTCCAGCGGCGCACAGATACGCAGTATTTT.

This clone was recorded a few times. This sample also contains other DNA sequences that code for the same CDR3. J is TRBJ1-2 and V is TRBV14, with D uncertain. This CDR3 comprises 12 residues. V dropped 6 bases and J dropped 2 bases, with 7 bases sitting between them. Germline V gene data show CDR1 as SGHDN and CDR2 as FVKESK. CDR3 sequence (DNA): TGTGCCAGCAGTGAACAGAACTATGGCTACACCTTC. Amino acid sequence: CASSEQNYGYTF. The entire variable domain, with the rest obtained from reference TRBV14 and TRBJ1-2, is as follows: EAGVTQFPSHSVIEKGQTVTLRCDPISGHDNLYWYRRVMGKEIKFLLHFVKESKQDESGMPNNRFLAERTGGTYSTLKVQPAELEDSGVYFCASSEQNYGYTFGSGTRLTVV.

The genes are TRBV7-2 and TRBJ2-7, with D perhaps TRBD2 (5 bases). The CDR3 covers 13 residues. Trimming removed 4 bases at V and 4 bases at J, with 11 bases between. In germline, CDR1 is SGHTA, CDR2 FQGNSA. The CDR3 DNA follows: TGTGCCAGCAGCTCAGTAGCGAATTACGAGCAGTACTTC. Its protein is CASSSVANYEQYF.

This clone occurred once. This chain connects TRBV20-1 to TRBJ2-1, with 7 bases matching TRBD2. The trim removed 3 bases at V and 3 bases at J, leaving 8 bases unmatched. The germline CDR1 and CDR2 sequences are DFQATT and SNEGSKA (reference sequence). The CDR3 is 15 residues long. The CDR3 nucleotides are TGCAGTGCTAGTTCTCTAGCGGAAGGCTACAATGAGCAGTTCTTC. It is translated as CSASSLAEGYNEQFF.

The chain joins TRBV3-1 (or the pseudogene TRBV3-2) to TRBJ1-6; D possibly corresponds to TRBD1 (5 bases). This CDR3 comprises 11 residues. CDR1 is LGHDT and CDR2 is YNNKEL in the germline V gene (reference sequence). Trimming shortened V by 6 bases and J by 14 bases, and 11 bases separated the two germline ends. The CDR3 spells CASRGGLALHF. The CDR3 DNA sequence: TGTGCCAGCAGGGGGGGGTTAGCCCTCCACTTT.

This chain links TRBV5-4 with TRBJ2-1; 11 nucleotides match TRBD2. This CDR3 contains 18 residues. Losses at the gene ends were 0 bases for V and 8 bases for J; bases not matched to a gene: 13. Germline CDR1 is SGHNT and CDR2 is YYREEE (reference sequence). The DNA for the CDR3 is TGTGCCAGCAGCTTGGGGAGCCTAGCGGGAGGTTATAGCGATGAGCAGTTCTTC. Protein: CASSLGSLAGGYSDEQFF.

J is TRBJ1-5 and V is TRBV6-6, with D possibly matching TRBD1 (6 bases). Trimming removed 7 bases from V and 1 base from J, with 17 bases in between. Germline V gene data show CDR1 as MNHNY and CDR2 as SVGAGI (reference sequence). The CDR3 consists of 16 residues. In nucleotides, the CDR3 is TGTGCCAGCAAAGTAGGGGGACCTCTGAGCAATCAGCCCCAGCATTTT. This codes for CASKVGGPLSNQPQHF.

V and J are TRBV19 and TRBJ1-1; the match to TRBD1 covers 7 bases. CDR3 length: 15 residues. J lost 2 bases, V lost 6 bases, and 9 bases had no gene match. Germline V gene sequence: CDR1 LNHDA, CDR2 SQIVND (reference sequence). CDR3 region: CASRDRQVGNTEAFF. Here the CDR3 DNA reads TGTGCCAGTAGGGACAGGCAAGTAGGCAACACTGAAGCTTTCTTT. Full variable domain (outside the CDR3, taken from reference TRBV19 and TRBJ1-1): DGGITQSPKYLFRKEGQNVTLSCEQNLNHDAMYWYRQDPGQGLRLIYYSQIVNDFQKGDIAEGYSVSREKKESFPLTVTSAQKNPTAFYLCASRDRQVGNTEAFFGQGTRLTVV.

The rearrangement uses TRBV6-5 and TRBJ1-1, with D possibly being TRBD1 (5 bases). The CDR3 has 13 residues. V shed 4 bases and J shed 3 bases, with 9 bases lying between them. The V gene's germline CDR1 is MNHEY and CDR2 SVGAGI. The CDR3 coding sequence is TGTGCCAGCAGTTGGGGCAGATACACTGAAGCTTTCTTT. Protein sequence: CASSWGRYTEAFF.

The chain couples TRBV11-2 to TRBJ2-3; a weak D match, TRBD2 (6 bases). Trimming removed 0 bases from V and 0 bases from J, with 13 bases in between. Germline CDR1 is SGHAT and CDR2 is FQNNGV. This CDR3 spans 17 amino acids. The CDR3 reads CASSLDLASGSTDTQYF. Here the CDR3 DNA reads TGTGCCAGCAGCTTAGATCTTGCCAGCGGGAGCACAGATACGCAGTATTTT.

V usage is TRBV19 and J usage is TRBJ2-7; 10 bases are shared with TRBD2. With V trimmed by 2 bases and J by 8 bases, 9 bases remained unmatched. Germline V gene sequence: CDR1 LNHDA, CDR2 SQIVND (reference sequence). The CDR3 totals 15 residues. The CDR3 loop is CASSISLAGVSQQYF. Here the CDR3 DNA reads TGTGCCAGTAGTATATCCCTAGCGGGAGTTTCTCAGCAGTACTTC.

This chain uses TRBV12-3 or TRBV12-4 with TRBJ2-1, with D perhaps TRBD2 (6 bases). The CDR3 is made up of 11 amino acids. Trimming took 7 bases from V and 6 from J, leaving 7 bases between them. The CDR3 loop reads CASTGGNEQFF. CDR3 DNA sequence: TGTGCCAGCACCGGGGGCAATGAGCAGTTCTTC.

This clone appeared a few times. V is TRBV11-1 and J is TRBJ2-2; D ambiguous. This CDR3 region has 16 residues. CDR1 is SGHAT, CDR2 FQDESV, per germline (reference sequence). The ends were cut back, 2 bases at V and 4 bases at J, with 14 bases in the middle. The CDR3 sequence is CASSLFLNLFTGELFF. For the CDR3, the DNA is TGTGCCAGCAGCTTATTTCTCAACCTATTCACCGGGGAGCTGTTTTTT.

This clone was recorded a few times. The V call is TRBV27, the J call TRBJ1-1, with 12 bases identical to TRBD1. The ends lost 8 bases at V and 5 bases at J; junction bases unmatched: 3. The CDR3 length is 13 residues. The germline V gene encodes CDR1 MNHEY and CDR2 SMNVEV (reference sequence). DNA for the CDR3: TGTGCCAGCGGGGACAGGGGGCGAACTGAAGCTTTCTTT. This sequence encodes CASGDRGRTEAFF.

This clone was recorded only once. V is TRBV18 and J is TRBJ2-3, with 13 bases that match TRBD2. With 3 bases clipped from V and 3 bases from J, the junction kept 6 bases outside the gene matches. The V gene's germline CDR1 is KGHSH and CDR2 LQKENI. The CDR3 extends over 17 amino acids. The CDR3 nucleotides are TGTGCCAGCTCACCCACACTAGCGGGAGGGCCGACAGATACGCAGTATTTT. Residues: CASSPTLAGGPTDTQYF.

This clone was counted a single time. The V gene is TRBV18, the J gene TRBJ1-3, with TRBD1 as a possible D gene (5 bases). Germline V gives CDR1 KGHSH, CDR2 LQKENI. With 1 base removed from V and 0 bases from J, the gap between germline ends came to 10 bases. The CDR3 extends over 16 amino acids. The CDR3 nucleotides read TGTGCCAGCTCACCACGGGGGGGAAACTCTGGAAACACCATATATTTT. Translated, it gives CASSPRGGNSGNTIYF.

The chain is built from TRBV6-5 and TRBJ2-6; D possibly corresponds to TRBD1 (6 bases). CDR3 length: 14 amino acids. Germline values: CDR1 MNHEY, CDR2 SVGAGI. The germline V and J ends were trimmed by 6 bases and 11 bases, with 17 bases remaining between them. For the CDR3, the DNA is TGTGCCAGCAGACGATCGACAGGCTACGACGTCCTGACTTTC. This codes for CASRRSTGYDVLTF.

The chain uses TRBV5-4 and TRBJ2-2; 10 bases line up with TRBD2. The CDR3 loop spans 18 amino acids. CDR1 is SGHNT, CDR2 YYREEE, per germline (reference sequence). The J segment lost 3 bases and the V segment lost 2 bases, leaving 10 bases of the junction unmatched. The chain's CDR3 is CASSFGSSGRHDTGELFF. Here the CDR3 DNA reads TGTGCCAGCAGCTTCGGTTCTAGCGGGAGACATGACACCGGGGAGCTGTTTTTT.

The CDR3 DNA reads as TGCGCCAGCAGCACCGGGACTAGCAGGTCCTACAATGAGCAGTTCTTC. Amino acids: CASSTGTSRSYNEQFF. The chain combines TRBV5-1 with TRBJ2-1, with TRBD2 matching 9 bases. Germline loops: CDR1 SGHRS, CDR2 YFSETQ. The CDR3 spans 16 residues. Trimming removed 4 bases from V and 1 base from J; junction bases left unmatched: 6.

V gene TRBV7-2 combines with J gene TRBJ2-7; tentative D call: TRBD1 (5 bases). Per the germline V gene, CDR1 is SGHTA and CDR2 is FQGNSA. Trimming shortened V by 4 bases and J by 1 base, and 8 bases separated the two germline ends. This CDR3 is built from 13 residues. The CDR3 DNA reads TGTGCCAGCAGCTCAGGGTCTTCCTACGAGCAGTACTTC. As protein: CASSSGSSYEQYF. The entire variable domain, with the rest obtained from reference TRBV7-2 and TRBJ2-7, is as follows: GAGVSQSPSNKVTEKGKDVELRCDPISGHTALYWYRQSLGQGLEFLIYFQGNSAPDKSGLPSDRFSAERTGGSVSTLTIQRTQQEDSAVYLCASSSGSSYEQYFGPGTRLTVT.

The V gene is TRBV7-2, the J gene TRBJ2-7; 9 nucleotides line up with TRBD1. J gave up 2 bases and V 0 bases, and 8 bases lay outside the gene matches. The CDR3 loop spans 17 amino acids. Germline loops: CDR1 SGHTA, CDR2 FQGNSA. As DNA, the CDR3 is TGTGCCAGCAGCTTAGCGTGGGGGACAGGGCAAACCTACGAGCAGTACTTC. Its translation: CASSLAWGTGQTYEQYF.

This chain connects TRBV3-1 (or the pseudogene TRBV3-2) to TRBJ1-2, with 7 positions matching TRBD1. V gave up 6 bases and J gave up 2 bases; unmatched junction bases: 6. Germline loops: CDR1 LGHDT, CDR2 YNNKEL (reference sequence). CDR3 length equals 14 residues. The CDR3 sequence is CASRNRGGNYGYTF. CDR3 nucleotides: TGTGCCAGCAGGAACAGGGGTGGGAACTATGGCTACACCTTC.

V usage is TRBV7-9 and J usage is TRBJ1-2; 7 bases match TRBD1. Trimming removed 4 bases from V and 3 bases from J; junction bases left unmatched: 11. In germline, CDR1 is SEHNR, CDR2 FQNEAQ (reference sequence). The CDR3 has 16 residues. CDR3 amino acids: CASSSFDREFYYGYTF. The CDR3 DNA follows: TGTGCCAGCAGCTCCTTCGACAGGGAGTTTTACTATGGCTACACCTTC.

This clone showed up just once. The chain joins TRBV28 to TRBJ2-7, with TRBD1 matching 9 bases. This CDR3 region has 15 residues. Trimming took 2 bases from V and 5 from J; bases not matched to a gene: 7. The germline gives CDR1 MDHEN, CDR2 SYDVKM. CDR3 coding DNA: TGTGCCAGCAGTTTAGGAGGGACAGGGTTTGACGAGCAGTACTTC. This gives the protein CASSLGGTGFDEQYF.

The chain joins TRBV18 to TRBJ2-7, with D hard to call. Germline V gene sequence: CDR1 KGHSH, CDR2 LQKENI. The CDR3 totals 16 residues. V lost 0 bases and J 2 bases, leaving 14 bases between the germline ends. The CDR3 here is CASSPPRGSETYEQYF. Here the CDR3 DNA reads TGTGCCAGCTCACCACCTAGAGGCTCGGAAACCTACGAGCAGTACTTC.

The chain uses TRBV5-4 and TRBJ2-7; 10 positions match TRBD2. Trimming removed 5 bases from V and 5 bases from J; junction bases left unmatched: 7. The CDR3 totals 14 residues. Germline V CDR1 and CDR2: SGHNT, YYREEE (reference sequence). The CDR3 bases are TGTGCCAGCAGACCGGGACTAGCGACCCACGAGCAGTACTTC. It codes for CASRPGLATHEQYF.

This clone turned up a few times. In DNA, the CDR3 is TGCAGCGTTGAGGGGGGCGGGAGTGGCACCTACGAGCAGTACTTC. Residues: CSVEGGGSGTYEQYF. The J gene is TRBJ2-7, the V gene TRBV29-1; the D gene is possibly TRBD2 (7 bases). The CDR3 is 15 residues long. Trimming removed 3 bases from V and 2 bases from J, with 17 bases in between. Germline loops: CDR1 SQVTM, CDR2 ANQGSEA.

The chain uses TRBV5-1 and TRBJ1-1; D might be TRBD1 (6 bases). V gave up 1 base and J gave up 0 bases, with 10 bases separating them. Germline lookup yields CDR1 SGHRS and CDR2 YFSETQ. There are 15 residues in the CDR3. CDR3 residues: CASSLSTGMNTEAFF. In DNA, the CDR3 is TGCGCCAGCAGCTTGTCCACAGGGATGAACACTGAAGCTTTCTTT.

The chain links TRBV9 to TRBJ2-1; D call uncertain. The CDR3 runs to 15 residues. Trimming stripped 0 bases from V and 1 base from J, with 8 bases between. Germline CDR1 and CDR2: SGDLS and YYNGEE. The CDR3 here is CASSVVGVSYNEQFF. CDR3 DNA: TGTGCCAGCAGCGTAGTTGGAGTTTCCTACAATGAGCAGTTCTTC. The complete variable domain, with remaining parts taken from reference TRBV9 and TRBJ2-1, reads DSGVTQTPKHLITATGQRVTLRCSPRSGDLSVYWYQQSLDQGLQFLIQYYNGEERAKGNILERFSAQQFPDLHSELNLSSLELGDSALYFCASSVVGVSYNEQFFGPGTRLTVL.

The chain couples TRBV7-2 to TRBJ1-2, with a tentative D call TRBD1 (6 bases). CDR3 length equals 15 residues. Trimming cost V 3 bases and J 8 bases, with 19 bases left between them. CDR1 is SGHTA and CDR2 is FQGNSA in the germline V gene. The CDR3 DNA follows: TGTGCCAGCAGCTTCTACAGGGTCGGTAAGGGCGGCTACACCTTC. The encoded protein is CASSFYRVGKGGYTF.